One and the same sample provided the 19 T cell receptor beta chains below, sequenced in a study of blood T cells in healthy people across ages. The use of a sample-barcoded 5' primer and a J-beta primer mix characterized a second PCR of roughly 7 to 11 cycles. One entry per CDR3 protein, called by TCRdb with MiXCR from the 5' RACE reads. The sample records some 920,000 distinct CDR3 sequences, 51% being singletons. Sequenced input: blood. The receptors were sampled from a woman aged 55 to 70 in good health.

This clonotype was detected once. This chain joins TRBV12-3 or TRBV12-4 and TRBJ2-5; no firm D call. V lost 5 bases and J lost 11, with 9 bases in between. This CDR3 has 10 amino acids. In DNA, the CDR3 is TGTGCCAGCAGTAGCGCTGAGCAGTACTTC. Its translation is CASSSAEQYF.

CDR3 loop: CASSPWAEQGETQYF. For the CDR3, the DNA is TGTGCCAGCTCACCCTGGGCGGAGCAAGGGGAGACCCAGTACTTC. The rearrangement links TRBV18 to TRBJ2-5; D is ambiguous. The CDR3 runs 15 residues. Trimming cost V 3 bases and J 5 bases, with 16 bases left between them. CDR1 and CDR2 (germline): KGHSH, LQKENI. Using reference TRBV18 and TRBJ2-5 for the parts outside the CDR3, the full variable domain is NAGVMQNPRHLVRRRGQEARLRCSPMKGHSHVYWYRQLPEEGLKFMVYLQKENIIDESGMPKERFSAEFPKEGPSILRIQQVVRGDSAAYFCASSPWAEQGETQYFGPGTRLLVL.

The rearrangement links TRBV20-1 to TRBJ2-1; 7 bases are a match to TRBD2. The CDR3 covers 17 residues. Germline V CDR1 and CDR2: DFQATT, SNEGSKA (reference sequence). Trimming cost V 0 bases and J 5 bases; bases outside gene matches: 13. The CDR3 sequence is CSAREMPPREWHNEQFF. CDR3 nucleotide sequence: TGCAGTGCTAGAGAGATGCCCCCGCGGGAGTGGCACAATGAGCAGTTCTTC.

This clonotype was seen more than once but under ten times. The rearrangement uses TRBV14 and TRBJ1-1; tentatively, D is TRBD1 (5 bases). V lost 4 bases, J lost 7 bases, and 10 bases lay in between. The CDR3 covers 12 residues. Germline values: CDR1 SGHDN, CDR2 FVKESK. The CDR3 coding sequence is TGTGCCAGCAGCCCGGCGACAGTTGAAGCTTTCTTT. As protein: CASSPATVEAFF.

The chain recombines TRBV11-2 with TRBJ2-2, with 11 bases lining up with TRBD2. CDR1 SGHAT and CDR2 FQNNGV come from the germline V gene. Trimming removed 6 bases from V and 6 bases from J; junction bases left unmatched: 9. The CDR3 is made up of 16 amino acids. CDR3: CASRNSGRAGSGELFF. For the CDR3, the DNA is TGTGCCAGCAGAAATAGCGGGAGGGCCGGGTCCGGGGAGCTGTTTTTT.

This clonotype was counted a few times. This chain connects TRBV2 to TRBJ2-3, with no clear D. The V gene lost 8 bases and the J gene lost 0 bases, with 12 bases spanning the gap. There are 14 residues in the CDR3. In germline, CDR1 is SNHLY, CDR2 FYNNEI. DNA for the CDR3: TGTGCCAGCCCAAAAGACGCTAGCACAGATACGCAGTATTTT. Translation gives CASPKDASTDTQYF.

Comments on this clonotype: A much larger clone differs by one base, so this may be a read error. The rearrangement joins TRBV18 to TRBJ2-1; D is tentatively TRBD1 or TRBD2 (5 bases each). Germline V gene lookup returns CDR1 KGHSH and CDR2 LQKENI. This CDR3 spans 13 amino acids. Trimming shortened V by 4 bases and J by 8 bases, and 12 bases separated the two germline ends. The CDR3 DNA reads TGTGCCAGCTCACAGCCCCGGGGCGATGAGCAGTTCTTC. Its translation is CASSQPRGDEQFF.

CDR3 in amino acids: CASSPVTGESYEQYF. CDR3 nucleotides: TGTGCCAGCTCACCAGTGACGGGAGAGTCTTACGAGCAGTACTTC. The V gene is TRBV18, the J gene TRBJ2-5; a weak D match, TRBD2 (6 bases). The end of the DNA is better explained by TRBJ2-7, so the J call may be wrong. Germline assignment: CDR1 KGHSH and CDR2 LQKENI. This CDR3 is built from 15 residues.

The chain joins TRBV20-1 to TRBJ2-2; 14 bases match TRBD2. The CDR3 has 16 amino acids. The V gene end was trimmed by 5 bases and the J gene end by 5 bases; junction bases not matched to a gene: 7. Germline V gene sequence: CDR1 DFQATT, CDR2 SNEGSKA (reference sequence). The CDR3 protein is CSAGGLAGVGTGELFF. The CDR3 DNA is TGCAGTGCTGGGGGACTAGCGGGAGTGGGGACCGGGGAGCTGTTTTTT.

This clonotype turned up a few times. This chain joins TRBV29-1 and TRBJ1-1; D is unclear. This CDR3 region has 11 residues. The germline CDR1 and CDR2 sequences are SQVTM and ANQGSEA. Between the trimmed V and J ends, which lost 6 bases and 2 bases, there was a span of 7 bases. CDR3 sequence (DNA): TGCAGCGTGAGGAGTAACACTGAAGCTTTCTTT. Its translation: CSVRSNTEAFF.

This clonotype was counted between two and nine times. The chain recombines TRBV20-1 with TRBJ2-1; 9 bases are a match to TRBD2. The J call may be faulty, since TRBJ2-7 better matches the DNA end. This CDR3 region has 14 residues. Germline-derived CDR1 and CDR2 are DFQATT and SNEGSKA (reference sequence). The CDR3 DNA reads as TGCAGTGCTTCCTTAGCGGGAGAGTACAATGAGCAGTACTTC. Encoded protein: CSASLAGEYNEQYF.

The chain recombines TRBV28 with TRBJ2-7, with TRBD2 identical over 11 bases. This CDR3 comprises 15 residues. Germline V CDR1 and CDR2: MDHEN, SYDVKM. V gave up 3 bases and J gave up 4 bases; unmatched junction bases: 5. CDR3 sequence: CASSFLAGGGYEQYF. CDR3 sequence (DNA): TGTGCCAGCAGTTTCCTAGCGGGAGGTGGTTACGAGCAGTACTTC.

Remarks on this clonotype: The junction departs from the called germline gene at one end, perhaps through a read error. This chain uses TRBV2 with TRBJ2-7; unclear D gene. The CDR3 sequence is 13 residues long. Germline V CDR1 and CDR2: SNHLY, FYNNEI. CDR3 region: CASSLSQVYERYF. CDR3 DNA sequence: TGTGCCAGCAGTCTAAGTCAGGTCTACGAGCGGTACTTC.

This clonotype came up many times. This chain's CDR3 is CASSLNGYQETQYF. DNA for the CDR3: TGTGCCAGCAGCTTAAACGGGTACCAAGAGACCCAGTACTTC. J is TRBJ2-5 and V is TRBV7-2; D gene ambiguous. The CDR3 contains 14 residues. Trimming removed 2 bases at V and 0 bases at J, with 7 bases between. Germline V gene data show CDR1 as SGHTA and CDR2 as FQGNSA.

This clonotype was seen a few times. The CDR3 here is CASRTGGYGYTF. CDR3 nucleotide sequence: TGTGCCAGCAGGACAGGGGGCTATGGCTACACCTTC. The rearrangement links TRBV12-3 or TRBV12-4 to TRBJ1-2; 9 bases map to TRBD1. This CDR3 has 12 residues. V was clipped by 6 bases and J by 4 bases; unmatched bases: 0.

The rearrangement links TRBV6-2 or TRBV6-3 to TRBJ2-4; 7 nucleotides line up with TRBD2. The CDR3 sequence is 15 residues long. Germline lookup yields CDR1 MNHEY and CDR2 SVGEGT. V trimming: 8 bases; J trimming: 3 bases; junction bases outside the gene matches: 10. The CDR3 DNA reads as TGTGCCAGCGCCGTAGCGGGTTTTGACAAAAACATTCAGTACTTC. Its translation is CASAVAGFDKNIQYF.

The chain carries TRBV10-2 and TRBJ1-5; 7 bases agree with TRBD1. The length of the CDR3 is 15 residues. V dropped 6 bases and J dropped 6; count of bases not matched to a gene: 11. Looked up from germline, CDR1 is WSHSY and CDR2 is SAAADI. CDR3 region: CASRQTGTIVQPQHF. The CDR3 coding sequence is TGCGCCAGCAGACAGACAGGGACTATTGTTCAGCCCCAGCATTTT.

This clonotype was observed a few times. This chain links TRBV25-1 with TRBJ2-5; 8 positions match TRBD1. Germline CDR1 MGHDK, CDR2 SYGVNS. J was trimmed by 5 bases and V by 2 bases; bases with no gene match: 10. The CDR3 has 16 residues. In DNA, the CDR3 is TGTGCCAGCAGTGAACACGGTCGGACAGGGTTGGAGACCCAGTACTTC. Protein product: CASSEHGRTGLETQYF.

The chain has TRBV7-9 and TRBJ2-5, with 7 positions matching TRBD1. The CDR3 sequence is 16 residues long. Germline values: CDR1 SEHNR, CDR2 FQNEAQ (reference sequence). The J segment lost 5 bases and the V segment lost 1 base, leaving 10 bases of the junction unmatched. The CDR3 DNA reads as TGTGCCAGCAGCTTAGAGAGGTCAGGGGGTCGGGAGACCCAGTACTTC. Translation: CASSLERSGGRETQYF.